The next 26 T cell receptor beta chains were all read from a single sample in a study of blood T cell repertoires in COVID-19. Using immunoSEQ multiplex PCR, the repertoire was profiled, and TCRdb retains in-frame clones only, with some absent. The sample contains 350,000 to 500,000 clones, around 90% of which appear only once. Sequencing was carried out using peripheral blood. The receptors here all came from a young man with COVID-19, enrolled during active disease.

The CDR3 region is CASSRAGRSSYEQYF. Written as DNA, the CDR3 is TGCGCCAGCAGCAGGGCAGGGCGGTCGAGTTACGAGCAGTACTTC. J is TRBJ2-7 and V is TRBV5-1; possible D gene TRBD1, 5 bases. The CDR3 spans 15 residues. Germline CDR1 is SGHRS and CDR2 is YFSETQ. Between the trimmed V and J ends, which lost 4 bases and 4 bases, there was a span of 18 bases.

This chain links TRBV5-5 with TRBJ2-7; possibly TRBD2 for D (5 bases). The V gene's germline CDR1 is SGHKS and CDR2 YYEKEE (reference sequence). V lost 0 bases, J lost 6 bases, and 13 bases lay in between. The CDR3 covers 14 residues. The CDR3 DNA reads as TGTGCCAGCAGCTTGGTGGGCCGGGAATCCGAGCAGTACTTC. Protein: CASSLVGRESEQYF.

The CDR3 protein is CASSEREGATYEQYF. CDR3 nucleotide sequence: TGTGCCAGCAGTGAAAGGGAGGGTGCTACCTACGAGCAGTACTTC. V and J are TRBV6-1 and TRBJ2-7; 7 nucleotides agree with TRBD2. V lost 2 bases to trimming and J lost 2 bases; unmatched junction nucleotides: 6. Germline-derived CDR1 and CDR2 are MNHNS and SASEGT. This CDR3 contains 15 residues.

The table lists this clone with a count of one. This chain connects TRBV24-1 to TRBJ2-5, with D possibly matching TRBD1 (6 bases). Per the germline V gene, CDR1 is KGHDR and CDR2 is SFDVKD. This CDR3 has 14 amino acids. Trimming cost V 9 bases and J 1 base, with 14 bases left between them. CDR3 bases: TGTGCCACCGGTTCGACAGGACCCCAAGAGACCCAGTACTTC. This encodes CATGSTGPQETQYF.

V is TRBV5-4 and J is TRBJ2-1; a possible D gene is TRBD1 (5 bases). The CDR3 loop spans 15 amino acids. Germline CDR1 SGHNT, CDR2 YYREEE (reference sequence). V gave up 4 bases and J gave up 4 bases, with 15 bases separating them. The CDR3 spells CASSESEAGYNEQFF. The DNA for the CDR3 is TGTGCCAGCAGCGAATCCGAAGCAGGGTACAATGAGCAGTTCTTC.

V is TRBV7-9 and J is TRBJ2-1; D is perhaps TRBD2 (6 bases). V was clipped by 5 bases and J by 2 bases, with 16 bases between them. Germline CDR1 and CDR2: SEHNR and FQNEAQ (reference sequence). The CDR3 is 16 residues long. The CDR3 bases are TGTGCCAGCAGCCCCCGCGGGGCGGGGACCTACAATGAGCAGTTCTTC. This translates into CASSPRGAGTYNEQFF.

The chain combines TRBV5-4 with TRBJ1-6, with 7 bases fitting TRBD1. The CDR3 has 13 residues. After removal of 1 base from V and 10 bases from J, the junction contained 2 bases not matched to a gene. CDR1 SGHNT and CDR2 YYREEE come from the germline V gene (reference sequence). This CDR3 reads CASSLTGASPLHF. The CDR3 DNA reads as TGTGCCAGCAGCTTGACAGGGGCCTCACCCCTCCACTTT.

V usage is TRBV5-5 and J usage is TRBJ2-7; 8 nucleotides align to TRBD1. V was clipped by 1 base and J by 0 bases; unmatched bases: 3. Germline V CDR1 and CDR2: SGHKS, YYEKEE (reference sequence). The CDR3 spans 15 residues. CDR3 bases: TGTGCCAGCAGCTTGACAGGGGGATACTCCTACGAGCAGTACTTC. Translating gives CASSLTGGYSYEQYF.

CDR3 bases: TGTGCCAGCAGTGAAGCCTCGGGGGGGCCCTACAATGAGCAGTTCTTC. Translating it yields CASSEASGGPYNEQFF. The chain links TRBV6-1 to TRBJ2-1; TRBD2 aligns across 8 bases. With 0 bases clipped from V and 2 bases from J, the junction kept 3 bases outside the gene matches. Germline V CDR1 and CDR2: MNHNS, SASEGT. This CDR3 has 16 residues.

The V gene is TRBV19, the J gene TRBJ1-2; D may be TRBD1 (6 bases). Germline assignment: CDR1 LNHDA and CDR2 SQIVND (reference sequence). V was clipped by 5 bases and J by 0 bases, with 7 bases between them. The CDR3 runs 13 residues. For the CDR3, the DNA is TGTGCCAGTAGTTGGACAGCTAACTATGGCTACACCTTC. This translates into CASSWTANYGYTF.

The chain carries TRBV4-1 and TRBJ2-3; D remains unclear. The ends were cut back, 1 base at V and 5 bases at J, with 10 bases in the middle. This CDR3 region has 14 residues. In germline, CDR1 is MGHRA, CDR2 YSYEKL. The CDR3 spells CASSQAPSRDTQYF. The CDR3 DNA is TGCGCCAGCAGCCAAGCCCCTAGTAGAGATACGCAGTATTTT.

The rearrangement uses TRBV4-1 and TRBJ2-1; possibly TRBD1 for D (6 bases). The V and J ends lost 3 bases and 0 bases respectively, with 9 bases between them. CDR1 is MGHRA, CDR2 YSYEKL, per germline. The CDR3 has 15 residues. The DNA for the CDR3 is TGCGCCAGCAGCCAGAGGGGGAACTCCTACAATGAGCAGTTCTTC. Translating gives CASSQRGNSYNEQFF.

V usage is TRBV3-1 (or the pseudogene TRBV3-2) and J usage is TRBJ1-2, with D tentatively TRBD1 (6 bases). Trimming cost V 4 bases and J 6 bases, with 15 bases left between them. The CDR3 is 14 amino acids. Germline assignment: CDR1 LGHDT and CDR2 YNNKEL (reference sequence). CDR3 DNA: TGTGCCAGCAGCCCCCGGGGGGGCTTAAATGGCTACACCTTC. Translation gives CASSPRGGLNGYTF.

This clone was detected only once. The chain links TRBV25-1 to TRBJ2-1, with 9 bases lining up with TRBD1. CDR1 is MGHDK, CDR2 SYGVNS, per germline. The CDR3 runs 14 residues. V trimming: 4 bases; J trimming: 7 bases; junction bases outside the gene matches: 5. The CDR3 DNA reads TGTGCCAGCAGTGGCCAAGACAGGGGGAATGAGCAGTTCTTC. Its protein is CASSGQDRGNEQFF.

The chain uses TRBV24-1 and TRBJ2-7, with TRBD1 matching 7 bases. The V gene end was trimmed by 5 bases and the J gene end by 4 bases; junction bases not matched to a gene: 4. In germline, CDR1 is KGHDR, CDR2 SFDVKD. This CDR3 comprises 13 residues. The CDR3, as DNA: TGTGCCACCAGTGGCGAACAGGGGTACGAGCAGTACTTC. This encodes CATSGEQGYEQYF.

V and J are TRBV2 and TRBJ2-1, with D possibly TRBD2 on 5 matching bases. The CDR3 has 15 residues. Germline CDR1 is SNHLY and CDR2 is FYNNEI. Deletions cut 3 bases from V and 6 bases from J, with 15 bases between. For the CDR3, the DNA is TGTGCCAGCAGTGAGGAGGCCTTGAGGTCCAATGAGCAGTTCTTC. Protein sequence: CASSEEALRSNEQFF.

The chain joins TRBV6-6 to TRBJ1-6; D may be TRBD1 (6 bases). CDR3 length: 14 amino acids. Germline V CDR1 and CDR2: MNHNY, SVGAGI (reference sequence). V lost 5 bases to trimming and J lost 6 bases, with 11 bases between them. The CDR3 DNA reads TGTGCCAGCAGTCCCGGGACATTTAATTCACCCCTCCACTTT. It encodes CASSPGTFNSPLHF.

DNA for the CDR3: TGTGCCAGCGGTACTTCCGGGACAGGGGACACCGGGGAGCTGTTTTTT. Translating it yields CASGTSGTGDTGELFF. The chain has TRBV7-6 and TRBJ2-2; 10 positions match TRBD1. From germline, CDR1 is SGHVS and CDR2 FNYEAQ. V was clipped by 8 bases and J by 3 bases; unmatched bases: 9. The CDR3 is 16 residues long.

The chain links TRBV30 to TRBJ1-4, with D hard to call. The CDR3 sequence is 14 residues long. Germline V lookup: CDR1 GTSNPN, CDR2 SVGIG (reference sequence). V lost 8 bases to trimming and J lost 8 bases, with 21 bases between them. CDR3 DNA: TGTGCCCACAGCGGACGCAACATGGGGGAAAAACTGTTTTTT. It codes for CAHSGRNMGEKLFF.

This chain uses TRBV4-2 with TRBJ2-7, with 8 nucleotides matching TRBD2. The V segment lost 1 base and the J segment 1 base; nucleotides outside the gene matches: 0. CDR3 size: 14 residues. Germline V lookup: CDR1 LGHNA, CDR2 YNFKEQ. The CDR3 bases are TGTGCCAGCAGCCAAGGACTAGCGTCCTACGAGCAGTACTTC. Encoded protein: CASSQGLASYEQYF.

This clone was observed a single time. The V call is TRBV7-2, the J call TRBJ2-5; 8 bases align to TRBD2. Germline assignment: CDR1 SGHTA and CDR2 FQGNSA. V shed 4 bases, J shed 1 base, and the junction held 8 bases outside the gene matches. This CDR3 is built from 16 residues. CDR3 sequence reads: CASSWVAGKTQETQYF. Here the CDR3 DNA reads TGTGCCAGCAGCTGGGTAGCGGGGAAGACCCAAGAGACCCAGTACTTC.

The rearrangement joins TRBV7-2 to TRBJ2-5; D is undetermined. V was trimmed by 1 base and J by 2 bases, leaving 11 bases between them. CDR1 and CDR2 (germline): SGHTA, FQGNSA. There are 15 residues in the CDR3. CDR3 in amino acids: CASSLVSRDQETQYF. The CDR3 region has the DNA TGTGCCAGCAGCTTAGTCTCCCGAGATCAAGAGACCCAGTACTTC.

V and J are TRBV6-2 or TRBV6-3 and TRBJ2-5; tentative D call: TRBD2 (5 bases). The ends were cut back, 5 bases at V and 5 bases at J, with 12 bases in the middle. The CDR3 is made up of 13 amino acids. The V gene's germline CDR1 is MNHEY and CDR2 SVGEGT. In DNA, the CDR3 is TGTGCCAGCAGTCCGCTAGCTCGGGAGACCCAGTACTTC. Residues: CASSPLARETQYF.

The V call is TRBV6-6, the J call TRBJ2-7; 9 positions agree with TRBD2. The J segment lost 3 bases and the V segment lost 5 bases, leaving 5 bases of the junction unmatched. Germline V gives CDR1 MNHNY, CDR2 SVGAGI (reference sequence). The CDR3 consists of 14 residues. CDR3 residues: CASSLGLADYEQYF. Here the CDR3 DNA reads TGTGCCAGCAGTCTGGGACTAGCCGACTACGAGCAGTACTTC.

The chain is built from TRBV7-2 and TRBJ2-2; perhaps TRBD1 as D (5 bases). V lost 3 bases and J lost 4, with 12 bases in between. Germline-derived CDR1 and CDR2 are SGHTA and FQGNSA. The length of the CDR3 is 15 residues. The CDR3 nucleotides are TGTGCCAGCAGCTTTTGGCACCAGGGCACCGGGGAGCTGTTTTTT. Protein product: CASSFWHQGTGELFF.

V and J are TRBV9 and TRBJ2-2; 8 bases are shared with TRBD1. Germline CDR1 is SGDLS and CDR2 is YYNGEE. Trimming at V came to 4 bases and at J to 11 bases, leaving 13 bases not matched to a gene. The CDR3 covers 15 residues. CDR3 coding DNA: TGTGCCAGCAGCTCTTCATACCGGGACAGGCCAGAGCTGTTTTTT. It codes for CASSSSYRDRPELFF.